This T cell receptor beta chain came from a study of blood T cell repertoires in COVID-19. Overall study context: Material from acute and convalescent COVID-19 was sourced from the United States, Italy and Spain. The cDNA or gDNA used as material had been derived from T cells, B-cell-depleted T cells, or PBMCs.

How the authors handled the data: Using reference gene primer amplification, nucleated cell counts were estimated. Measured with immunoSEQ multiplex PCR; TCRdb has only the in-frame clones, and not every one. The DNA gave D and trimming, while V, J and clone size come from that table. The table includes about 230,000 clones, just under 90% detected once. Patients from Seattle were sampled longitudinally, starting during active infection. Input material: peripheral blood. The origin of this receptor is a man under 40 with COVID-19, enrolled during active disease.

CDR3 DNA sequence: TGTGCCAGCAGTCTTCTAGCGGGAGCCTACAATGAGCAGTTCTTC. It codes for CASSLLAGAYNEQFF. The chain is built from TRBV27 and TRBJ2-1, with 10 nucleotides matching TRBD2. J gave up 2 bases and V 5 bases, and 3 bases lay outside the gene matches. This CDR3 contains 15 residues. Germline V gene lookup returns CDR1 MNHEY and CDR2 SMNVEV (reference sequence).